Below, 17 T cell receptor beta chains from the same sample are listed, as sequenced in a study of blood T cells in healthy people across ages. Using a J-beta primer mix together with a sample-barcoded 5' primer, a second PCR was run for about 6 to 11 cycles. TCRdb re-called the 5' RACE reads with MiXCR, one entry per CDR3 protein. In the table there are about 970,000 distinct CDR3 sequences, roughly half of which are singletons. Sequencing was performed on blood. These receptors came from an older woman in good health.

The chain is built from TRBV29-1 and TRBJ2-1; no reliable D call. Germline V gives CDR1 SQVTM, CDR2 ANQGSEA. Trimming pared 7 bases from V and 7 bases from J, leaving 8 bases between. CDR3 length: 10 residues. The CDR3 is CSAGTNEQFF. DNA of the CDR3: TGCAGCGCCGGCACGAATGAGCAGTTCTTC.

The V call is TRBV2, the J call TRBJ2-7, with 7 bases fitting TRBD1. Near its end, the DNA agrees better with TRBJ2-5, so the J call may be wrong. CDR1 and CDR2 from the germline V gene are SNHLY and FYNNEI. The CDR3 runs to 15 residues. The DNA for the CDR3 is TGTGCCAGCAGACAACAGGGGATTCGACAAGAGACCCAGTACTTC. This sequence encodes CASRQQGIRQETQYF.

This clonotype has more than one count but fewer than ten. This chain connects TRBV5-1 to TRBJ2-7; D is possibly TRBD1 (6 bases). Trimming removed 0 bases at V and 2 bases at J, with 12 bases between. This CDR3 has 15 amino acids. Germline V gene sequence: CDR1 SGHRS, CDR2 YFSETQ. The CDR3 loop is CASSLALGGPYEQYF. CDR3 bases: TGCGCCAGCAGCTTGGCCTTAGGGGGACCCTACGAGCAGTACTTC.

V usage is TRBV18 and J usage is TRBJ1-2, with 9 bases lining up with TRBD1. J was trimmed by 6 bases and V by 3 bases; bases with no gene match: 5. CDR1 is KGHSH and CDR2 is LQKENI in the germline V gene. This CDR3 contains 14 residues. Here the CDR3 DNA reads TGTGCCAGCTCACCTAGGGGACAGGGCCATGGCTACACCTTC. This translates into CASSPRGQGHGYTF.

The V call is TRBV29-1, the J call TRBJ1-2, with D unclear. Germline values: CDR1 SQVTM, CDR2 ANQGSEA. The germline V and J ends were trimmed by 0 bases and 8 bases, with 10 bases remaining between them. The CDR3 sequence is 12 residues long. The CDR3 protein is CSVEDSTPGYTF. CDR3 in DNA: TGCAGCGTTGAAGATTCTACGCCGGGCTACACCTTC.

This clonotype occurred once. The chain couples TRBV20-1 to TRBJ2-1, with TRBD2 matching over 9 bases. Germline trimming cut 3 bases from V and 6 bases from J; bases unmatched to any gene: 9. Germline CDR1 DFQATT, CDR2 SNEGSKA (reference sequence). This CDR3 contains 15 residues. CDR3 nucleotide sequence: TGCAGTGCTAGGGCCTTAGCGGGAGTTTCCAATGAGCAGTTCTTC. Its protein is CSARALAGVSNEQFF.

Of note for this clonotype: Since a much larger clone is just one base distant, this may be a read error. V gene TRBV6-2 or TRBV6-3 combines with J gene TRBJ2-1, with 9 positions matching TRBD2. This CDR3 is built from 14 residues. Germline trimming cut 11 bases from V and 9 bases from J; bases unmatched to any gene: 14. Germline CDR1 reads MNHEY; CDR2 reads SVGEGT. The CDR3 nucleotides are TGTGCCTGCACTATAACGGGACTAGCAAGTGAGCAGTTCTTC. Its translation: CACTITGLASEQFF.

This clonotype has just a few counts. The chain joins TRBV20-1 to TRBJ2-7; weak D call: TRBD2 (7 bases). Germline-derived CDR1 and CDR2 are DFQATT and SNEGSKA (reference sequence). This CDR3 contains 16 residues. Deletions cut 0 bases from V and 5 bases from J, with 20 bases between. For the CDR3, the DNA is TGCAGTGCTAGAGATGGAAGGGAGGGGGAAGGGGACGAGCAGTACTTC. Its translation: CSARDGREGEGDEQYF.

The chain combines TRBV12-3 or TRBV12-4 with TRBJ2-1; possible D gene TRBD1, 6 bases. The ends were cut back, 5 bases at V and 10 bases at J, with 24 bases in the middle. This CDR3 contains 16 residues. The CDR3 region has the DNA TGTGCCAGCAGTCCAAACAGAGGGGGAAAAAGAGACGAGCAGTTCTTC. It translates to CASSPNRGGKRDEQFF.

This clonotype has a handful of counts. The V call is TRBV3-1, the J call TRBJ2-4, with D unresolved. CDR1 is LGHDT, CDR2 YNNKEL, per germline (reference sequence). This CDR3 comprises 13 residues. The V end lost 1 base, the J end lost 3 bases, and 4 bases lay between the germline ends. The DNA of the CDR3 is TGTGCCAGCAGCCAAGCTAGCAAAAACATTCAGTACTTC. This encodes CASSQASKNIQYF. Looking up the rest from reference TRBV3-1 and TRBJ2-4 gives the full variable domain: DTAVSQTPKYLVTQMGNDKSIKCEQNLGHDTMYWYKQDSKKFLKIMFSYNNKELIINETVPNRFSPKSPDKAHLNLHINSLELGDSAVYFCASSQASKNIQYFGAGTRLSVL.

To note about this clonotype: The junction and the germline gene differ at one end; a read error may be behind it. V usage is TRBV6-1 and J usage is TRBJ2-4; 9 nucleotides match TRBD1. CDR1 and CDR2 from the germline V gene are MNHNS and SASEGT. CDR3 length: 16 residues. The CDR3 nucleotides are TGTGCCAGCAGTGAAAGGACAGGGGCGGCCAAAAGCATTCAGTACTTC. As protein: CASSERTGAAKSIQYF.

V is TRBV28 and J is TRBJ2-1; 12 bases map to TRBD2. This CDR3 has 15 amino acids. Trimming took 4 bases from V and 5 from J; bases not matched to a gene: 3. CDR1 and CDR2 (germline): MDHEN, SYDVKM. The CDR3 sequence: CASSSWTSGNNEQFF. CDR3 in DNA: TGTGCCAGCAGTTCGTGGACTAGCGGGAACAATGAGCAGTTCTTC.

V is TRBV12-3 or TRBV12-4 and J is TRBJ2-3; D may be TRBD2 (6 bases). The CDR3 is made up of 16 amino acids. Trimming took 5 bases from V and 2 from J, leaving 17 bases between them. CDR3 sequence reads: CASSLRSSGPTDTQYF. The CDR3 DNA reads TGTGCCAGCAGTCTGAGGAGTAGCGGTCCCACAGATACGCAGTATTTT.

Here the CDR3 DNA reads TGCAGTGCTAGAGGAGCGAGGTCGGGGTACGAGCAGTACTTC. Amino acid sequence: CSARGARSGYEQYF. The rearrangement joins TRBV20-1 to TRBJ2-7; TRBD2 might be the D (5 bases). V lost 1 base, J lost 4 bases, and 14 bases lay in between. In germline, CDR1 is DFQATT, CDR2 SNEGSKA (reference sequence). This CDR3 has 14 amino acids.

This clonotype was recorded a few times. The chain is built from TRBV7-9 and TRBJ1-5; 10 nucleotides agree with TRBD1. The CDR3 is 17 amino acids. After removal of 5 bases from V and 5 bases from J, the junction contained 12 bases not matched to a gene. From germline, CDR1 is SEHNR and CDR2 FQNEAQ (reference sequence). CDR3 in amino acids: CASSGWGQGIPHQPQHF. DNA of the CDR3: TGTGCCAGCAGCGGTTGGGGACAGGGGATCCCACATCAGCCCCAGCATTTT. The whole variable domain, remainder taken from reference TRBV7-9 and TRBJ1-5, is DTGVSQNPRHKITKRGQNVTFRCDPISEHNRLYWYRQTLGQGPEFLTYFQNEAQLEKSRLLSDRFSAERPKGSFSTLEIQRTEQGDSAMYLCASSGWGQGIPHQPQHFGDGTRLSIL.

The chain employs TRBV4-1 and TRBJ2-7, with D hard to call. The CDR3 length is 17 residues. Germline assignment: CDR1 MGHRA and CDR2 YSYEKL. With 4 bases removed from V and 2 bases from J, the gap between germline ends came to 21 bases. CDR3 coding DNA: TGCGCCAGCAGCCGGAATTTACAAGTGGGAAAGGCCTACGAGCAGTACTTC. Translated: CASSRNLQVGKAYEQYF.

V is TRBV7-9 and J is TRBJ1-2; D gene unclear. CDR3 length: 19 residues. V was clipped by 3 bases and J by 0 bases, with 23 bases between them. The germline CDR1 and CDR2 sequences are SEHNR and FQNEAQ (reference sequence). CDR3 sequence: CASSFSTVVMLGTNYGYTF. The CDR3, as DNA: TGTGCCAGCAGCTTCAGCACGGTCGTGATGTTGGGAACTAACTATGGCTACACCTTC. Full variable domain (rest looked up from reference TRBV7-9 and TRBJ1-2): DTGVSQNPRHKITKRGQNVTFRCDPISEHNRLYWYRQTLGQGPEFLTYFQNEAQLEKSRLLSDRFSAERPKGSFSTLEIQRTEQGDSAMYLCASSFSTVVMLGTNYGYTFGSGTRLTVV.